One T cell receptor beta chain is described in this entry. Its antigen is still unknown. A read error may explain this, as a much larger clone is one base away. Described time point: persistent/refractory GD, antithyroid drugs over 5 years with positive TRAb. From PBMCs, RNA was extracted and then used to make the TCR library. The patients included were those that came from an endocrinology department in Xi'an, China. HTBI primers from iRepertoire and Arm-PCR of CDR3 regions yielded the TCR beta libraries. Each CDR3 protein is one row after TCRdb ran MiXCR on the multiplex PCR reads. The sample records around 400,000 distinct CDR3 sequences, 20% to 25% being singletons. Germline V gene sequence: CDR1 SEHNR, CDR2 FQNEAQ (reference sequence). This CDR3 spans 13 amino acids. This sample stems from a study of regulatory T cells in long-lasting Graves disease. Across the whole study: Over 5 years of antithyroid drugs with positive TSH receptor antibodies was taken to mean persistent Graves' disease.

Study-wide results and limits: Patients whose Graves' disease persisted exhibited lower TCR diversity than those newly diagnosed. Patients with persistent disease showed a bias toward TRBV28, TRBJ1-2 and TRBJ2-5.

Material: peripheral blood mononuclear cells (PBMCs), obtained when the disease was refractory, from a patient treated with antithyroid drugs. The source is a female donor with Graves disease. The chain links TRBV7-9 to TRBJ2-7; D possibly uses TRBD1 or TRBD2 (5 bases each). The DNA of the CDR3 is TGTGTCAGCAGCGAACGGGACCGCTACGAGCAGTACTTC. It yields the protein CVSSERDRYEQYF. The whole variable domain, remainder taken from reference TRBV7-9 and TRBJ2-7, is DTGVSQNPRHKITKRGQNVTFRCDPISEHNRLYWYRQTLGQGPEFLTYFQNEAQLEKSRLLSDRFSAERPKGSFSTLEIQRTEQGDSAMYLCVSSERDRYEQYFGPGTRLTVT.